A selection of T cell receptor beta chains follows, all from one sample in a study of blood T cell repertoires in COVID-19. The protocol was immunoSEQ multiplex PCR, while the TCRdb copy is restricted to in-frame clones and leaves out a portion. The sample includes about 220,000 clones, 75% to 90% of them seen just once. What was sequenced was peripheral blood. The receptor source for this set is a woman in her seventies with COVID-19, enrolled during active disease. Both conserved end residues are part of each CDR3. A D gene is named only where the DNA matches it firmly. Clone size is not always given. Where it is, it says once, few, many or a class for expanded clones.

j_gene | d_gene | v_gene | abundance | len | CDR3aa | CDR3nt
TRBJ2-7 | TRBD2 | TRBV7-2 | - | 14 | CASSSTSGNYEQYF | TGTGCCAGCAGCTCTACTAGCGGTAACTACGAGCAGTACTTC
TRBJ1-2 | TRBD1 | TRBV5-1 | - | 14 | CASSPGGQGNAYTF | TGCGCCAGCAGCCCTGGTGGACAGGGGAATGCCTACACCTTC
TRBJ2-1 | - | TRBV9 | - | 15 | CASSVGGTSYNEQFF | TGTGCCAGCAGCGTAGGCGGAACCTCCTACAATGAGCAGTTCTTC
TRBJ2-4 | - | TRBV5-4 | - | 17 | CASSSTNLWVSKNIQYF | TGTGCCAGCAGCTCAACTAATCTATGGGTGTCCAAAAACATTCAGTACTTC
TRBJ2-5 | - | TRBV6-5 | - | 15 | CASSYTRLLGGTQYF | TGTGCCAGCAGTTACACCCGACTCCTCGGGGGGACCCAGTACTTC
TRBJ2-1 | - | TRBV7-2 | - | 17 | CASSLSPYHALYNEQFF | TGTGCCAGCAGCTTAAGCCCCTATCACGCTCTCTACAATGAGCAGTTCTTC
TRBJ1-3 | TRBD1 | TRBV18 | - | 14 | CASSPGTAGNTIYF | TGTGCCAGCTCACCAGGGACAGCAGGAAACACCATATATTTT
TRBJ1-1 | TRBD1 | TRBV28 | once | 16 | CASRLTAGQGNTEAFF | TGTGCCAGCAGGTTAACGGCAGGACAGGGAAATACTGAAGCTTTCTTT
TRBJ1-1 | - | TRBV30 | - | 14 | CAWSIYSMNTEAFF | TGTGCCTGGAGTATTTACAGCATGAACACTGAAGCTTTCTTT
TRBJ2-1 | TRBD1 | TRBV9 | - | 14 | CATEKGQPYNEQFF | TGTGCCACCGAGAAGGGACAGCCTTACAATGAGCAGTTCTTC
TRBJ1-4 | TRBD1 | TRBV9 | - | 15 | CASSPRDRVEEKLFF | TGTGCCAGCAGCCCCCGAGACAGGGTCGAGGAAAAACTGTTTTTT
TRBJ1-5 | - | TRBV19 | - | 14 | CASGWMQAHQPQHF | TGTGCCAGCGGCTGGATGCAGGCACATCAGCCCCAGCATTTT
TRBJ2-3 | - | TRBV29-1 | - | 10 | CSVGEDTQYF | TGCAGCGTAGGGGAAGATACGCAGTATTTT
TRBJ2-1 | TRBD2 | TRBV4-1 | - | 18 | CASSQVVSGSPPYNEQFF | TGCGCCAGCAGCCAAGTGGTTAGCGGGAGCCCCCCCTACAATGAGCAGTTCTTC
TRBJ1-2 | TRBD1 | TRBV5-1 | - | 15 | CASSRTGAANYGYTF | TGCGCCAGCAGCCGGACAGGGGCCGCTAACTATGGCTACACCTTC
TRBJ1-5 | TRBD1 | TRBV6-5 | - | 15 | CASSSETGTVQPQHF | TGTGCCAGCAGTTCGGAGACAGGGACGGTTCAGCCCCAGCATTTT
TRBJ2-7 | - | TRBV30 | - | 14 | CAWSARLVLYEQYF | TGTGCCTGGAGTGCTCGACTAGTTCTGTACGAGCAGTACTTC
TRBJ1-4 | - | TRBV29-1 | - | 14 | CSVLDPRSDEKLFF | TGCAGCGTTCTCGATCCCAGAAGTGATGAAAAACTGTTTTTT
TRBJ1-1 | TRBD1 | TRBV6-5 | few | 14 | CASSRDRATPEAFF | TGTGCCAGCAGTAGGGACAGGGCGACACCTGAAGCTTTCTTT
TRBJ2-1 | TRBD1 | TRBV19 | once | 16 | CASSMGGRGHYNEQFF | TGTGCCAGTAGTATGGGTGGCAGGGGGCACTACAATGAGCAGTTCTTC
TRBJ1-2 | - | TRBV18 | - | 15 | CASSPVQDSIQGYTF | TGTGCCAGCTCACCAGTACAGGACAGCATTCAGGGCTACACCTTC
TRBJ2-1 | TRBD2 | TRBV28 | - | 15 | CASSPASGPGYEQFF | TGTGCCAGCAGCCCAGCTAGCGGGCCGGGTTATGAGCAGTTCTTC
TRBJ1-5 | TRBD1 | TRBV9 | - | 13 | CASSGTGAQPQHF | TGTGCCAGCAGCGGCACAGGGGCTCAGCCCCAGCATTTT
TRBJ2-7 | - | TRBV11-2 | - | 12 | CASSFTGYEQYF | TGTGCCAGCAGCTTCACAGGGTACGAGCAGTACTTC
TRBJ2-5 | - | TRBV30 | - | 13 | CAWNNRVGKTQYF | TGTGCCTGGAACAACAGGGTAGGCAAGACCCAGTACTTC
TRBJ1-2 | - | TRBV28 | - | 14 | CASRAPGLGYGYTF | TGTGCCAGCAGGGCCCCAGGTTTGGGCTATGGCTACACCTTC
TRBJ2-3 | - | TRBV7-9 | - | 15 | CASSHMMDNTDTQYF | TGTGCCAGCAGCCACATGATGGACAACACAGATACGCAGTATTTT
TRBJ2-7 | TRBD1 | TRBV7-2 | once | 15 | CASSATGGNSYEQYF | TGTGCCAGCAGCGCGACAGGGGGCAACTCCTACGAGCAGTACTTC
TRBJ1-6 | - | TRBV28 | - | 12 | CASSGLNSPLHF | TGTGCCAGCAGTGGCCTCAATTCACCCCTCCACTTT
TRBJ2-3 | - | TRBV7-2 | - | 18 | CASSSIVAQGSSTDTQYF | TGTGCCAGCAGCTCTATCGTTGCTCAGGGGAGTAGCACAGATACGCAGTATTTT
TRBJ2-7 | TRBD2 | TRBV7-2 | - | 15 | CASSLGLAGIYEQYF | TGTGCCAGCAGCTTAGGGTTAGCGGGAATCTACGAGCAGTACTTC
TRBJ2-3 | - | TRBV10-2 | few | 15 | CASLEQVTSTDTQYF | TGCGCCAGCTTGGAACAGGTCACTAGCACAGATACGCAGTATTTT
TRBJ1-5 | TRBD1 | TRBV5-1 | - | 15 | CASSLTGDSNQPQHF | TGCGCCAGCAGCTTGACAGGGGATAGCAATCAGCCCCAGCATTTT
TRBJ1-4 | TRBD1 | TRBV5-4 | few | 17 | CASSLTKGAGGNEKLFF | TGTGCCAGCAGTTTAACGAAGGGGGCGGGAGGTAATGAAAAACTGTTTTTT
TRBJ2-5 | TRBD1 | TRBV6-5 | - | 16 | CASSYGAGTGQETQYF | TGTGCCAGCAGTTATGGGGCGGGGACAGGTCAAGAGACCCAGTACTTC
TRBJ1-1 | - | TRBV7-9 | - | 14 | CASSMTDPNTEAFF | TGTGCCAGTTCCATGACAGATCCGAACACTGAAGCTTTCTTT
TRBJ1-4 | - | TRBV3-1/TRBV3-2 | - | 13 | CASSQADRQKLFF | TGTGCCAGCAGCCAAGCCGACAGGCAAAAACTGTTTTTT
TRBJ1-5 | TRBD1 | TRBV19 | few | 15 | CASSITGTANQPQHF | TGTGCCAGTAGTATAACAGGGACAGCAAATCAGCCCCAGCATTTT
TRBJ2-2 | - | TRBV6-5 | - | 14 | CASSTRSSTGELFF | TGTGCCAGCAGTACCCGGAGTTCTACCGGGGAGCTGTTTTTT
TRBJ1-2 | - | TRBV28 | - | 15 | CASSLGTLTNYGYTF | TGTGCCAGCAGTTTAGGGACTCTAACTAACTATGGCTACACCTTC
TRBJ1-1 | - | TRBV5-6 | - | 14 | CASSLRQVGPGAFF | TGTGCCAGCAGCTTGCGACAGGTGGGCCCGGGGGCTTTCTTT
TRBJ2-5 | - | TRBV5-4 | once | 14 | CASSLGGGGETQYF | TGTGCCAGCAGCTTGGGGGGCGGAGGGGAGACCCAGTACTTC